This TCR beta chain originates from a study of shared clonotypes between healthy human individuals. Profiled with immunoSEQ multiplex PCR; TCRdb holds only in-frame clones, not every one. The data hold 2 million or so clones, with around 96% observed a single time. Worth noting for this clone: Its antigen remains unknown.

Overall study results and limits: Naive subsets tended to show greater estimated richness than memory subsets. Clonotype sharing among donors likely depends on sequencing depth. The naive CD4 repertoires of a few donors were compared, and around 5% of clonotypes were shared.

Naive CD8 populations comprised CD45RO-negative cells positively selected for CCR7, excluding terminally differentiated effector memory CD45RA+ cells. The CDR3 consists of 12 residues. This sequence originates from a man aged 18 to 30 in good health. The chain is built from TRBV21-1 and TRBJ1-2. TRBV21-1 is a listed pseudogene. The sequenced sample was naive CD8+ T cells sorted from blood. CDR3 residues: CAGVPLNYGYTF. CDR3 coding DNA: TGTGCCGGGGTTCCACTTAACTATGGCTACACCTTC.